Below, one T cell receptor beta chain is given with its context. Its matching antigen is unknown. The CDR3 length is 15 residues. Second-dose intervals near 4 or 12 weeks were combined. The data derive from a study of T cell responses to AZD1222 COVID-19 vaccine. Study-level findings and limits: Dominant at 160-218 and 743-854, vaccine-associated CD4 TCRs also spanned spike.

Profiling relied on immunoSEQ multiplex PCR, and the TCRdb table lists in-frame clones only, not all of them. The data contain 90,000 to 150,000 clones, more than 75% of them seen just once; the ten biggest clones take up around 3.8%. The sample was peripheral blood, taken 28 days after the second AZD1222 dose. This chain joins TRBV21-1 and TRBJ2-7. TRBV21-1 is noted as a pseudogene. The sequence derives from an adult who received the AZD1222 COVID-19 vaccine. The CDR3 region is CASSPPKGLYYEQYF. DNA for the CDR3: TGTGCCAGCAGCCCTCCGAAGGGCCTCTATTACGAGCAGTACTTC.